Following are 16 T cell receptor beta chains from one sample sequenced in a study of blood T cell repertoires in COVID-19 (TCRdb year 2020). The library was obtained by the immunoSEQ multiplex PCR assay. TCRdb carries this immuneACCESS record with in-frame sequences only. Its versions omit some clonotypes, under half of them owing to an unresolved V gene in the studies checked, with the rest unexplained. This sample lists 240,000 or so clones; more than 75% were detected once. In total, the top ten clones hold around 0.98% of the sample. Specimen: peripheral blood. The receptors originated from a woman aged 40 to 49 who had recovered from COVID-19.

The rearrangement joins TRBV18 to TRBJ2-2; D gene unclear. This CDR3 spans 15 amino acids. The V end was cut by 0 bases, the J end by 6 bases, with 11 bases between. CDR1 is KGHSH and CDR2 is LQKENI in the germline V gene. CDR3 in amino acids: CASSPPRVLAGELFF. CDR3 in DNA: TGTGCCAGCTCACCACCCCGAGTTCTGGCCGGGGAGCTGTTTTTT.

CDR3 sequence reads: CASSPPGQDNEKLFF. The CDR3 DNA follows: TGTGCCAGCTCACCGCCGGGACAGGATAATGAAAAACTGTTTTTT. The chain combines TRBV18 with TRBJ1-4, with 8 nucleotides matching TRBD1. After removal of 3 bases from V and 4 bases from J, the junction contained 4 bases not matched to a gene. Germline V lookup: CDR1 KGHSH, CDR2 LQKENI. This CDR3 comprises 15 residues. Using reference TRBV18 and TRBJ1-4 for the parts outside the CDR3, the full variable domain is NAGVMQNPRHLVRRRGQEARLRCSPMKGHSHVYWYRQLPEEGLKFMVYLQKENIIDESGMPKERFSAEFPKEGPSILRIQQVVRGDSAAYFCASSPPGQDNEKLFFGSGTQLSVL.

The V and J genes are TRBV10-3 and TRBJ2-7; 8 bases fit TRBD2. Germline V gene lookup returns CDR1 ENHRY and CDR2 SYGVKD. The trim removed 7 bases at V and 10 bases at J, leaving 12 bases unmatched. The CDR3 runs to 13 residues. CDR3 sequence (DNA): TGTGCCATCACCCCGGGGGAGCGGGAGAGCCAGTACTTC. Translation: CAITPGERESQYF.

The table lists this clone with a count of one. J is TRBJ2-7 and V is TRBV6-2 or TRBV6-3; D is perhaps TRBD2 (5 bases). Germline V gene sequence: CDR1 MNHEY, CDR2 SVGEGT. V was cut by 5 bases and J by 0 bases, with 11 bases left in between. CDR3 length equals 14 residues. The CDR3 bases are TGTGCCAGCAGTCCCCCGGGGATCTCCTACGAGCAGTACTTC. It codes for CASSPPGISYEQYF.

This chain connects TRBV15 to TRBJ2-1, with 7 bases aligning to TRBD2. Unmatched junction bases numbered 11, after V lost 9 bases and J lost 0 bases. This CDR3 is built from 16 residues. CDR1 and CDR2 from the germline V gene are LNHNV and YYDKDF (reference sequence). The CDR3 region is CATGRTRPSSYNEQFF. The CDR3 region has the DNA TGTGCCACTGGCCGGACTAGGCCTAGCTCCTACAATGAGCAGTTCTTC.

J is TRBJ2-5 and V is TRBV6-5; D perhaps matches TRBD2 (7 bases). Per the germline V gene, CDR1 is MNHEY and CDR2 is SVGAGI. Trimming stripped 10 bases from V and 9 bases from J, with 18 bases between. This CDR3 comprises 12 residues. CDR3 loop: CATGGGAVSQYF. CDR3 bases: TGTGCCACCGGAGGGGGGGCGGTTTCCCAGTACTTC.

The CDR3 here is CASSPRGIPNTEAFF. The CDR3 DNA reads TGTGCCAGCAGTCCCCGGGGGATCCCGAACACTGAAGCTTTCTTT. V and J are TRBV28 and TRBJ1-1, with D possibly being TRBD1 (5 bases). Trimming left V 5 bases short and J 1 base short, with 14 bases between. Germline-derived CDR1 and CDR2 are MDHEN and SYDVKM. There are 15 residues in the CDR3.

The chain couples TRBV27 to TRBJ2-7, with 7 nucleotides matching TRBD1. Germline trimming cut 8 bases from V and 2 bases from J; bases unmatched to any gene: 18. The CDR3 runs to 17 residues. The germline CDR1 and CDR2 sequences are MNHEY and SMNVEV (reference sequence). The DNA of the CDR3 is TGTGCCAGCCCTCGGACAGGCCTCGTCCTATTCGCCTACGAGCAGTACGTC. Its protein is CASPRTGLVLFAYEQYV.

The chain carries TRBV7-2 and TRBJ2-7, with 8 nucleotides matching TRBD2. J lost 2 bases, V lost 1 base, and 4 bases had no gene match. The CDR3 has 15 residues. Germline V gene sequence: CDR1 SGHTA, CDR2 FQGNSA. The CDR3 nucleotides are TGTGCCAGCAGCTTAGGTCCGGGGGGGCCCTACGAGCAGTACGTC. The encoded protein is CASSLGPGGPYEQYV.

This rearrangement joins TRBV21-1 to TRBJ2-7; the table's D gene call, TRBD1, was not cross checked with the DNA. TRBV21-1 is a recognized pseudogene. CDR3 length equals 16 residues. The CDR3 DNA reads TGTGCCAGCAGCAAAGTGGAAGGACAGGGGGTGGGCGAGCAGTACGTC. It encodes CASSKVEGQGVGEQYV.

The rearrangement uses TRBV7-6 and TRBJ2-1; TRBD2 matches at 14 bases. The CDR3 is 17 amino acids. J gave up 2 bases and V 7 bases, and 7 bases lay outside the gene matches. CDR1 SGHVS and CDR2 FNYEAQ come from the germline V gene. In DNA, the CDR3 is TGTGCCAGCACCCCGACTAGCGGGAGGGGAACCTACAATGAGCAGTTCTTC. Protein: CASTPTSGRGTYNEQFF.

The chain has TRBV6-2 or TRBV6-3 and TRBJ2-2; 8 bases map to TRBD2. Germline CDR1 and CDR2: MNHEY and SVGEGT. The CDR3 has 14 amino acids. Trimming removed 7 bases from V and 4 bases from J; junction bases left unmatched: 5. Here the CDR3 DNA reads TGTGCCAGCACCCCGAGCGGGAGCACCGGGGAGCTGTTTTTT. Translating it yields CASTPSGSTGELFF.

The CDR3 DNA is TGTGCCAGCAGCTTAGGGGCGAGCTCCTATAATTCACCCCTCCACTTT. Amino acid sequence: CASSLGASSYNSPLHF. This chain uses TRBV7-9 with TRBJ1-6, with D unclear. The germline gives CDR1 SEHNR, CDR2 FQNEAQ (reference sequence). The CDR3 is 16 amino acids. The V gene lost 1 base and the J gene lost 0 bases, with 7 bases spanning the gap.

The CDR3 nucleotides are TGTGCCAGCAGTTTGGGCAGGGGCTACGAGCAGTACTTC. It yields the protein CASSLGRGYEQYF. This chain links TRBV12-3 or TRBV12-4 with TRBJ2-7; D is possibly TRBD1 (6 bases). The CDR3 consists of 13 residues. Trimming cost V 3 bases and J 3 bases, with 9 bases left between them.

This rearrangement joins TRBV7-2 to TRBJ1-3; D perhaps matches TRBD1 (5 bases). The CDR3 is made up of 16 amino acids. The V end lost 1 base, the J end lost 4 bases, and 14 bases lay between the germline ends. Germline V gene sequence: CDR1 SGHTA, CDR2 FQGNSA. CDR3 protein: CASSLGRAGQGNTIYF. CDR3 sequence (DNA): TGTGCCAGCAGCTTAGGCCGGGCAGGGCAGGGAAACACCATATATTTT.

This chain connects TRBV4-3 to TRBJ2-1, with 12 bases identical to TRBD2. This CDR3 comprises 17 residues. Germline trimming cut 0 bases from V and 8 bases from J; bases unmatched to any gene: 8. Germline CDR1 reads LGHNA; CDR2 reads YSLEER. This CDR3 is CASSQEGLAGGPDEQFF. The DNA of the CDR3 is TGCGCCAGCAGCCAAGAAGGGCTAGCGGGAGGGCCCGATGAGCAGTTCTTC.